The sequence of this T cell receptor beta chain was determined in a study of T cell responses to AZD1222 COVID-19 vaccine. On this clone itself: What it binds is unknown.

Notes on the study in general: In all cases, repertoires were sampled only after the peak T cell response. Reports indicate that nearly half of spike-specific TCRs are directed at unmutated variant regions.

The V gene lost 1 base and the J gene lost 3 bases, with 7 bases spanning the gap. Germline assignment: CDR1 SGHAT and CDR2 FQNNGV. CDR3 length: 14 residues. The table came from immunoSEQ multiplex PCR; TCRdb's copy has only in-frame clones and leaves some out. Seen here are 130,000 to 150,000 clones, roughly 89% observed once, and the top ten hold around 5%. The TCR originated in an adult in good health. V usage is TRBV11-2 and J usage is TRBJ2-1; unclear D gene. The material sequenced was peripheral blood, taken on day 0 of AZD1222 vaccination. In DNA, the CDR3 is TGTGCCAGCAGCTTAGGGGCTTTCTACAATGAGCAGTTCTTC. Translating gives CASSLGAFYNEQFF.